This entry is about one T cell receptor (beta chain). Its specific antigen is unknown. No clone much larger than this one lies a single base away; base qualities are absent. The library was produced with RT-PCR. The reads were generated on an Illumina HiSeq 2500. TCRdb trimmed the raw reads at Q25, called clones with MiXCR and kept productive beta chains. Entries are consolidated by CDR3 protein sequence, retaining the most common genes and DNA. Across this sample there are 250,000 to 350,000 distinct CDR3 sequences, with about 20% seen only once. Of the sample, 10% is held by the ten largest clones. This specimen comes from a study of response to subunit inactivated influenza vaccine (dated by TCRdb to 2016 to 2018). Looking at the study overall: Deep quantitative T cell receptor repertoire profiling was used in the study to track responses to a trivalent subunit inactivated influenza vaccine.

CDR1 and CDR2, looked up from the germline V gene, are SNHLY and FYNNEI. Its CDR3 holds 14 amino acids, cysteine through phenylalanine. Only the CDR3 DNA is retained, 42 bases long and in frame from the first base. Clipping removes 6 bases from V and 10 bases from J, with 7 as the unmatched junction base count. General findings and caveats noted by the study authors: The authors suggested that each seasonal influenza vaccination may recruit only a limited number of new T cells.

The chain employs TRBV2 and TRBJ1-6; 9 central bases correspond to TRBD1. Sample: PBMCs from blood, taken 21 months after vaccination. The sequence derives from a man aged 45-69 years who received an inactivated influenza vaccine. Donor details come from another sample of the same person, matched by shared clones. The nucleotides read TGTGCCAGCAGCGTACAGGGGGCGAAGTCACCCCTCCACTTT. Its protein is CASSVQGAKSPLHF.